The sample holds a few counts of the clone carrying this T cell receptor beta chain. The antigen is unknown. The data are from a study of CD8 T cells in ankylosing spondylitis. The study's findings and limits: Ankylosing spondylitis blood appeared to be characterized by a TCR beta motif of several highly homologous variants. Researchers report that disease-linked clones proved CD8+ and relatively rare in peripheral blood. Reported data indicate significant enrichment of disease-linked clones within matched ankylosing spondylitis synovial fluid. Past research had described some motif variants in reactive arthritis synovial fluid and blood.

The ends lost 3 bases at V and 4 bases at J; junction bases unmatched: 0. This CDR3 is 13 amino acids long. CDR1 is SGHRS and CDR2 is YFSETQ in the germline V gene. Making the TCR beta libraries involved quantitative 5'-RACE with molecular barcodes. TCRdb analysed the 5' RACE reads with MiXCR anew, one entry per CDR3 protein. The sample has about 340,000 distinct CDR3 sequences, 6.5% to 10% seen once. This sequence joins TRBV5-1 and TRBJ1-1; 10 bases map to TRBD1. This TCR derives from a male donor with ankylosing spondylitis. Sample: blood, either unsorted or a sorted T cell fraction (not recorded which). The CDR3 is CASSWDRGTEAFF. As DNA, the CDR3 is TGCGCCAGCAGCTGGGACAGGGGCACTGAAGCTTTCTTT.